The sequence of this T cell receptor beta chain was determined in a study of T cells expressing NK-cell markers. The CDR3 contains 14 residues. Germline loops: CDR1 SGHDT, CDR2 YYEEEE. Scientists made TCR beta cDNA using 5'RACE template switching with UMIs. From its re-call of the 5' RACE reads, TCRdb lists each CDR3 protein once, without DNA. The sample holds about 380,000 distinct CDR3 sequences. What was sequenced was blood T cells: a sorted CD56 or NKG2C T cell subset, CD4+ or CD8+ T cells, or bulk PBMC T cells (not recorded which). The clonotype originates from a man aged 18-70 years in good health. J is TRBJ2-7 and V is TRBV5-6; no DNA is available, so the TRBD1 call from TCRdb remains unchecked. This chain's CDR3 is CASSDNRGNYEQYF. Full variable domain (rest looked up from reference TRBV5-6 and TRBJ2-7): DAGVTQSPTHLIKTRGQQVTLRCSPKSGHDTVSWYQQALGQGPQFIFQYYEEEERQRGNFPDRFSGHQFPNYSSELNVNALLLGDSALYLCASSDNRGNYEQYFGPGTRLTVT.